This is a list of T cell receptor beta chains from one sample in a study of cytomegalovirus exposure and HLA in healthy donors. The method was immunoSEQ multiplex PCR; TCRdb's version includes in-frame clones alone and lacks a portion of them. The table lists 120,000 to 150,000 clones, 77% of them singletons. Sequencing input: PBMCs. The source of these receptors is a woman between 50 and 59 years old in good health and CMV-seronegative. CDR3s include the opening cysteine and the closing phenylalanine or tryptophan. D genes are given only for firm matches. Clone size appears in some rows only: once, few, many, or a class for an expanded clone.

TRBJ1-2 TRBV6-6 - - TGTGCCAGCAGTTACGACAGTAGGAGGGCCTCCTTCTTC CASSYDSRRASFF
TRBJ2-2 TRBV7-9 - TRBD1 TGTGCCAGCAGCTTGGGACAGGGAAACACCGGGGAGCTGTTTTTT CASSLGQGNTGELFF
TRBJ2-7 TRBV5-6 - TRBD2 TGTGCCAGCAGCCCACAGCGGGGGAAGAGGGACGAGCAGTACTTC CASSPQRGKRDEQYF
TRBJ1-2 TRBV27 - - TGTGCCAGCAGTCCCGGCTATGGCTACACCTTC CASSPGYGYTF
TRBJ2-1 TRBV27 - TRBD1 TGTGCCAGCAGTTCCTACCGGGACAGGGAAAATGAGCAGTTCTTC CASSSYRDRENEQFF
TRBJ1-4 TRBV7-8 - - TGTGCCAGCAGCTTGACAGGTTCAAGTATTAAACTGTTTTTT CASSLTGSSIKLFF
TRBJ1-4 TRBV5-1 - TRBD1 TGCGCCAGCAGCTTGGTTGGCGACAGGGTCGGGGAAAAACTGTTTTTT CASSLVGDRVGEKLFF
TRBJ2-1 TRBV6-6 - - TGTGCCACCGATGACAGCCCACGCAATGAGCAGTTCTTC CATDDSPRNEQFF
TRBJ1-1 TRBV4-2 once - TGTGCCAGCAGCCGCCCCCCGGGGCAGGGGAGAAGTGAGAACACTGAAGCTTTCTTT CASSRPPGQGRSENTEAFF
TRBJ1-4 TRBV30 - - TGTGCCTGGAGCCAGGCCCCTGCAACTAATGAAAAACTGTTTTTT CAWSQAPATNEKLFF
TRBJ1-2 TRBV5-6 - TRBD1 TGTGCCAGCAGCCCGGGACAGGGGATTCCGTATGGCTACACCTTC CASSPGQGIPYGYTF
TRBJ1-1 TRBV27 - - TGTGCCAGCAGTCCATCTGTGGACAGACACAGAGCTTTCTTT CASSPSVDRHRAFF
TRBJ1-1 TRBV19 - - TGTGCCAGTAGTATTGGGCCCCCCCCCGACACTGAAGCTTTCTTT CASSIGPPPDTEAFF
TRBJ2-5 TRBV9 - TRBD1 TGTGCCAGCAGCGTAGCGACAGGGGTCCCTCAAGAGACCCAGTACTTC CASSVATGVPQETQYF
TRBJ2-7 TRBV6-1 - TRBD2 TGTGCCAGCAGCTTCAGCGGGGGCCAAGCCTACGAGCAGTACTTC CASSFSGGQAYEQYF
TRBJ1-2 TRBV5-1 - TRBD1 TGCGCCAGCAGGGTGGACAGGGGGCCAAACTATGGCTACACCTTC CASRVDRGPNYGYTF
TRBJ1-1 TRBV29-1 - TRBD1 TGCAGCGTTAGGGGAGGCCAGGGGGAGATGAACACTGAAGCTTTCTTT CSVRGGQGEMNTEAFF
TRBJ2-7 TRBV5-6 - TRBD1 TGTGCCAGCAGCCGCCGGACAGGACCCTACGAGCAGTACTTC CASSRRTGPYEQYF
TRBJ2-5 TRBV6-5 - TRBD1 TGTGCCAGCAGTTCCGGGACAGGTCGGACCCAGTACTTC CASSSGTGRTQYF
TRBJ2-5 TRBV4-1 - - TGCGCCAGCAGCCAAGGGGCGACCTTGGGGACCCAGTACTTC CASSQGATLGTQYF